The 18 T cell receptor beta chains below were found in one sample sequenced in a study of regulatory T cells in long-lasting Graves disease. Arm-PCR of CDR3 regions and iRepertoire HTBI primers were used to build TCR beta libraries. TCRdb redid the calling of the multiplex PCR reads with MiXCR, one entry per CDR3 protein. The data show 240,000 or so distinct CDR3 sequences, around 20% seen once. The time point denotes: newly diagnosed GD, antithyroid drugs for less than 3 months. The TCR library was prepared using RNA isolated from PBMCs. The material sequenced was peripheral blood mononuclear cells (PBMCs), taken at new diagnosis, from a patient treated with antithyroid drugs. These receptors were obtained from a female donor with Graves disease.

This clonotype has a count of ten or more. The V gene is TRBV15, the J gene TRBJ2-6; D is ambiguous. The germline V gene encodes CDR1 LNHNV and CDR2 YYDKDF (reference sequence). Deletions cut 1 base from V and 0 bases from J, with 7 bases between. The CDR3 extends over 16 amino acids. The CDR3 sequence: CATSRGVGSGANVLTF. CDR3 DNA sequence: TGTGCCACCAGCAGAGGGGTGGGCTCTGGGGCCAACGTCCTGACTTTC. Complete variable domain (other parts from reference TRBV15 and TRBJ2-6): DAMVIQNPRYQVTQFGKPVTLSCSQTLNHNVMYWYQQKSSQAPKLLFHYYDKDFNNEADTPDNFQSRRPNTSFCFLDIRSPGLGDTAMYLCATSRGVGSGANVLTFGAGSRLTVL.

This clonotype was counted a few times. This chain joins TRBV5-8 and TRBJ1-6; D is ambiguous. This CDR3 has 12 amino acids. Germline CDR1 is SGHTS and CDR2 is YDEGEE. V was trimmed by 1 base and J by 9 bases, leaving 5 bases between them. CDR3 sequence (DNA): TGTGCCAGCAGCTTGTCGGTTTCACCCCTCCACTTT. This gives the protein CASSLSVSPLHF.

The chain uses TRBV20-1 and TRBJ2-7; 14 bases are a match to TRBD2. Trimming removed 0 bases from V and 6 bases from J; junction bases left unmatched: 7. This CDR3 spans 16 amino acids. Germline lookup yields CDR1 DFQATT and CDR2 SNEGSKA (reference sequence). CDR3 DNA sequence: TGCAGTGCTAGAGATCGACTAGCGGGAGGGCTAAGCGAGCAGTACTTC. It specifies CSARDRLAGGLSEQYF.

This clonotype was detected many times. The chain employs TRBV7-2 and TRBJ2-7; 9 bases fit TRBD1. V lost 5 bases to trimming and J lost 3 bases; unmatched junction nucleotides: 5. The CDR3 sequence is 14 residues long. Germline CDR1 is SGHTA and CDR2 is FQGNSA. The CDR3 bases are TGTGCCAGCAGCCCCCGACAGGGGGACTACGAGCAGTACTTC. This codes for CASSPRQGDYEQYF.

V and J are TRBV7-9 and TRBJ2-3, with 9 nucleotides matching TRBD2. V trimming: 1 base; J trimming: 4 bases; junction bases outside the gene matches: 6. The CDR3 is 16 amino acids. Germline V lookup: CDR1 SEHNR, CDR2 FQNEAQ (reference sequence). The CDR3 is CASSLGSGSGADTQYF. CDR3 DNA sequence: TGTGCCAGCAGCTTAGGTAGCGGGAGCGGGGCAGATACGCAGTATTTT.

This clonotype was detected ten times or more. The chain combines TRBV6-1 with TRBJ2-3; TRBD1 aligns across 7 bases. J was trimmed by 4 bases and V by 2 bases; bases with no gene match: 15. The germline V gene encodes CDR1 MNHNS and CDR2 SASEGT. This CDR3 spans 18 amino acids. Here the CDR3 reads CASSEYVIGGAPADTQYF. In nucleotides, the CDR3 is TGTGCCAGCAGTGAATATGTGATAGGGGGCGCGCCAGCAGATACGCAGTATTTT.

This clonotype was counted a few times. The J gene is TRBJ2-7, the V gene TRBV20-1; D is perhaps TRBD1 (6 bases). The CDR3 has 14 residues. Per the germline V gene, CDR1 is DFQATT and CDR2 is SNEGSKA (reference sequence). Trimming pared 2 bases from V and 3 bases from J, leaving 14 bases between. CDR3 in DNA: TGCAGTGCTAGAATGACAGGACACTACTACGAGCAGTACTTC. Its protein is CSARMTGHYYEQYF.

This clonotype has only a few counts. Being one base from a much bigger clone, this may be a read error. The CDR3 ends on some other residue instead of the conserved phenylalanine or tryptophan, so this is likely a read error. The chain joins TRBV18 to TRBJ1-1; D call uncertain. Germline CDR1 KGHSH, CDR2 LQKENI. The V end lost 5 bases, the J end lost 1 base, and 8 bases lay between the germline ends. This CDR3 contains 13 residues. The CDR3 nucleotides read TGTGCCAGCTCAGACTCAGGGAACACTGAAGCTTTCCTT. Translation gives CASSDSGNTEAFL.

In its sample, this clonotype was seen many times. The V and J genes are TRBV7-2 and TRBJ2-6; TRBD2 agrees at 8 bases. Losses at the gene ends were 4 bases for V and 4 bases for J; bases not matched to a gene: 6. This CDR3 spans 16 amino acids. Looked up from germline, CDR1 is SGHTA and CDR2 is FQGNSA. The CDR3 reads CASSSGGVLGANVLTF. In DNA, the CDR3 is TGTGCCAGCAGCTCCGGGGGGGTTCTCGGGGCCAACGTCCTGACTTTC.

This clonotype was detected ten times or more. This chain joins TRBV9 and TRBJ2-5, with D possibly TRBD1 on 6 matching bases. The V gene's germline CDR1 is SGDLS and CDR2 YYNGEE. V lost 0 bases and J 3 bases, leaving 6 bases between the germline ends. The CDR3 runs 13 residues. The chain's CDR3 is CASSVEGEETQYF. The CDR3 DNA is TGTGCCAGCAGCGTAGAGGGGGAAGAGACCCAGTACTTC. The variable domain in full, completed from reference TRBV9 and TRBJ2-5, reads DSGVTQTPKHLITATGQRVTLRCSPRSGDLSVYWYQQSLDQGLQFLIQYYNGEERAKGNILERFSAQQFPDLHSELNLSSLELGDSALYFCASSVEGEETQYFGPGTRLLVL.

This clonotype has ten or more counts. This chain connects TRBV5-1 to TRBJ1-1, with D perhaps TRBD1 (6 bases). The CDR3 extends over 15 amino acids. Trimming took off 0 bases at V and 1 base at J, with 10 bases between the two ends. Germline loops: CDR1 SGHRS, CDR2 YFSETQ. CDR3 coding DNA: TGCGCCAGCAGCTTGGCCGACAGGTGGAACACTGAAGCTTTCTTT. Translated: CASSLADRWNTEAFF.

This clonotype has at least ten counts. This sequence joins TRBV10-1 and TRBJ2-3; TRBD2 matches at 7 bases. The CDR3 loop spans 16 amino acids. Germline values: CDR1 WNHNN, CDR2 SYGVQD (reference sequence). V lost 0 bases and J lost 2; bases outside the gene matches: 5. CDR3 nucleotides: TGCGCCAGCAGTGAGTCTCTCAGCGGGATCACAGATACGCAGTATTTT. Residues: CASSESLSGITDTQYF.

This clonotype was detected a few times. The CDR3 loop is CASPSLSGDTDTQYF. DNA of the CDR3: TGTGCCTCCCCATCCCTCAGCGGTGACACAGATACGCAGTATTTT. The rearrangement joins TRBV19 to TRBJ2-3; TRBD2 is a possible D gene (5 bases). This CDR3 has 15 residues. CDR1 and CDR2 from the germline V gene are LNHDA and SQIVND (reference sequence). Deletions cut 11 bases from V and 2 bases from J, with 20 bases between.

The chain recombines TRBV5-6 with TRBJ1-1; no clear D gene. V was shortened by 4 bases and J by 3 bases, with 7 bases between the two germline ends. CDR1 SGHDT and CDR2 YYEEEE come from the germline V gene. The CDR3 covers 12 residues. Here the CDR3 reads CASSALDTEAFF. As DNA, the CDR3 is TGTGCCAGCAGCGCCCTGGACACTGAAGCTTTCTTT. Filled out from reference TRBV5-6 and TRBJ1-1, the complete variable domain reads DAGVTQSPTHLIKTRGQQVTLRCSPKSGHDTVSWYQQALGQGPQFIFQYYEEEERQRGNFPDRFSGHQFPNYSSELNVNALLLGDSALYLCASSALDTEAFFGQGTRLTVV.

This clonotype occurred many times. The V call is TRBV10-3, the J call TRBJ2-5; 8 nucleotides agree with TRBD1. This CDR3 region has 13 residues. Germline loops: CDR1 ENHRY, CDR2 SYGVKD. With V trimmed by 10 bases and J by 5 bases, 9 bases remained unmatched. Here the CDR3 reads CATTAGGGETQYF. DNA of the CDR3: TGTGCCACCACCGCAGGGGGCGGTGAGACCCAGTACTTC.

This clonotype was counted ten times or more. The chain links TRBV3-1 to TRBJ2-2; 12 nucleotides agree with TRBD2. Germline-derived CDR1 and CDR2 are LGHDT and YNNKEL (reference sequence). The CDR3 is made up of 17 amino acids. The J segment lost 7 bases and the V segment lost 1 base, leaving 7 bases of the junction unmatched. CDR3 sequence: CASSQGPRLAGDGELFF. DNA of the CDR3: TGTGCCAGCAGCCAAGGGCCGAGACTAGCGGGAGACGGGGAGCTGTTTTTT.

The J gene is TRBJ1-6, the V gene TRBV30, with a possible D match to TRBD1 (6 bases). Trimming cost V 2 bases and J 10 bases, with 12 bases left between them. This CDR3 comprises 13 residues. CDR1 and CDR2 from the germline V gene are GTSNPN and SVGIG (reference sequence). This CDR3 reads CAWSRQGWSPLHF. In nucleotides, the CDR3 is TGTGCCTGGAGTAGGCAGGGGTGGTCACCCCTCCACTTT.

This clonotype was recorded at least ten times. DNA for the CDR3: TGTGCCAGCAGTTACAAGACAGGGAACACCGGGGAGCTGTTTTTT. This codes for CASSYKTGNTGELFF. The V gene is TRBV6-2 or TRBV6-3, the J gene TRBJ2-2; D possibly corresponds to TRBD1 (6 bases). The V end lost 2 bases, the J end lost 1 base, and 8 bases lay between the germline ends. The CDR3 runs 15 residues. From germline, CDR1 is MNHEY and CDR2 SVGEGT.